The 30 T cell receptor beta chains listed next were all sequenced from one sample in a study of vaccination and CD4 T cells after COVID-19. Which antigens these TCRs recognize remains unknown. Treatment denoted: approximately 9-day PBMC culture with coronavirus spike peptide pools or control peptides (ViraFEST assay). The Oncomine TCR Beta short-read assay sequenced DNA from cultured CD4+ T cells. MiXCR, run by TCRdb on the PCR reads, gives a single entry per CDR3 protein. The sample contains fewer than 25,000 distinct CDR3 sequences, around 43% of which appear only once. Sequencing used CD4+ T cells from blood, cultured in vitro. These TCRs come from a human donor who had recovered from COVID-19.

Here the CDR3 reads CASSEFTRYEQYF. CDR3 DNA: TGCGCCAGCAGTGAGTTTACCCGCTACGAGCAGTACTTC. The genes are TRBV10-1 and TRBJ2-7; unclear D gene. Between the trimmed V and J ends, which lost 1 base and 3 bases, there was a span of 7 bases. The CDR3 contains 13 residues. CDR1 is WNHNN, CDR2 SYGVQD, per germline (reference sequence).

In DNA, the CDR3 is TGTGCCAGCAGCCCCAATAGCGGGGGGGCCGGAGAGACCCAGTACTTC. Translated: CASSPNSGGAGETQYF. The rearrangement links TRBV21-1 to TRBJ2-5; the table's D call, TRBD2, has no DNA check behind it. TRBV21-1 is assigned pseudogene status. The CDR3 loop spans 16 amino acids.

The V and J genes are TRBV28 and TRBJ2-7; the match to TRBD2 covers 9 bases. V trimming: 10 bases; J trimming: 1 base; junction bases outside the gene matches: 5. Per germline, CDR1 MDHEN and CDR2 SYDVKM. The CDR3 covers 13 residues. CDR3 coding DNA: TGTGCCATCGAGACTAGCGGTTCCTACGAGCAGTACTTC. Residues: CAIETSGSYEQYF. Supplemented by reference TRBV28 and TRBJ2-7, the full variable domain reads DVKVTQSSRYLVKRTGEKVFLECVQDMDHENMFWYRQDPGLGLRLIYFSYDVKMKEKGDIPEGYSVSREKKERFSLILESASTNQTSMYLCAIETSGSYEQYFGPGTRLTVT.

The genes are TRBV29-1 and TRBJ2-2; the D gene is possibly TRBD1 (5 bases). Trimming removed 2 bases from V and 4 bases from J, with 14 bases in between. This CDR3 is built from 15 residues. Per the germline V gene, CDR1 is SQVTM and CDR2 is ANQGSEA. The CDR3 reads CSVEWAGSPTGELFF. The CDR3 DNA is TGCAGCGTTGAATGGGCAGGGTCGCCCACCGGGGAGCTGTTTTTT.

For the CDR3, the DNA is TGTGCCAGTAGTATAGAAAAGTACAGCAATCAGCCCCAGCATTTT. The encoded protein is CASSIEKYSNQPQHF. The genes are TRBV19 and TRBJ1-5; no clear D. Germline-derived CDR1 and CDR2 are LNHDA and SQIVND (reference sequence). Between the trimmed V and J ends, which lost 0 bases and 1 base, there was a span of 7 bases. The CDR3 covers 15 residues.

The V gene is TRBV7-2, the J gene TRBJ2-1, with D perhaps given as TRBD1 or TRBD2 (7 bases each). Germline CDR1 SGHTA, CDR2 FQGNSA. The CDR3 has 17 residues. V shed 0 bases and J shed 0 bases, with 12 bases lying between them. The CDR3 DNA reads as TGTGCCAGCAGCTTAGCAGGGGGCGGGGGCTCCTACAATGAGCAGTTCTTC. This codes for CASSLAGGGGSYNEQFF.

J is TRBJ1-1 and V is TRBV6-1; maybe TRBD1 (6 bases). The CDR3 extends over 12 amino acids. The V and J ends lost 6 bases and 9 bases respectively, with 14 bases between them. Germline CDR1 MNHNS, CDR2 SASEGT. The CDR3 loop reads CASSSGTTQAFF. CDR3 nucleotide sequence: TGTGCCAGCAGCTCCGGGACAACCCAAGCTTTCTTT.

This clonotype was seen more than once but under ten times. The genes are TRBV7-6 and TRBJ2-6; D is perhaps TRBD2 (7 bases). Germline-derived CDR1 and CDR2 are SGHVS and FNYEAQ. CDR3 length equals 18 residues. V was clipped by 1 base and J by 1 base, with 14 bases between them. In nucleotides, the CDR3 is TGTGCCAGCAGCTTAGGGGGGGGGCCCCGGTCTGGGGCCAACGTCCTGACTTTC. It is translated as CASSLGGGPRSGANVLTF.

The CDR3 sequence is CATSDLPGRGTDTQYF. CDR3 nucleotide sequence: TGTGCCACCAGTGATTTACCAGGGAGAGGCACAGATACGCAGTATTTT. The chain combines TRBV24-1 with TRBJ2-3; tentatively, D is TRBD1 or TRBD2 (5 bases each). Trimming cost V 1 base and J 1 base, with 11 bases left between them. In germline, CDR1 is KGHDR, CDR2 SFDVKD. The CDR3 contains 16 residues.

The chain recombines TRBV10-3 with TRBJ2-3, with 8 bases fitting TRBD2. In germline, CDR1 is ENHRY, CDR2 SYGVKD. V shed 5 bases, J shed 4 bases, and the junction held 11 bases outside the gene matches. The CDR3 extends over 16 amino acids. DNA for the CDR3: TGTGCCATCAGTCCCCCCCGGGGGGGCGGCGCAGATACGCAGTATTTT. Protein sequence: CAISPPRGGGADTQYF.

The chain employs TRBV5-8 and TRBJ2-7; D is undetermined. In germline, CDR1 is SGHTS, CDR2 YDEGEE. The CDR3 extends over 12 amino acids. Trimming pared 4 bases from V and 2 bases from J, leaving 7 bases between. As DNA, the CDR3 is TGTGCCAGCAGCCCCCGGACCTACGAGCAGTACTTC. Its translation is CASSPRTYEQYF.

There are a few counts of this clonotype. The J gene is TRBJ2-2, the V gene TRBV7-2; D call uncertain. This CDR3 contains 14 residues. CDR1 is SGHTA and CDR2 is FQGNSA in the germline V gene. Between the trimmed V and J ends, which lost 5 bases and 0 bases, there was a span of 7 bases. The CDR3 DNA reads TGTGCCAGCAGCATTGGGACGAACACCGGGGAGCTGTTTTTT. This translates into CASSIGTNTGELFF.

This chain joins TRBV12-3 or TRBV12-4 and TRBJ1-2; no firm D call. Trimming removed 3 bases at V and 11 bases at J, with 13 bases between. The CDR3 totals 12 residues. This CDR3 reads CASSLAVGRYTF. Written as DNA, the CDR3 is TGTGCCAGCAGTTTGGCCGTCGGCCGATACACCTTC.

This clonotype was seen a few times. V gene TRBV7-2 combines with J gene TRBJ2-7; D perhaps matches TRBD2 (6 bases). Germline V gives CDR1 SGHTA, CDR2 FQGNSA. CDR3 length: 13 residues. Trimming took 5 bases from V and 4 from J, leaving 12 bases between them. The CDR3 loop reads CASSGGSRYEQYF. CDR3 nucleotides: TGTGCCAGCAGCGGAGGGAGTAGGTACGAGCAGTACTTC.

This chain uses TRBV4-3 with TRBJ2-5; a weak D match, TRBD1 (6 bases). This CDR3 has 16 amino acids. Germline V gene data show CDR1 as LGHNA and CDR2 as YSLEER. V was cut by 1 base and J by 2 bases, with 14 bases left in between. The CDR3 nucleotides read TGCGCCAGCAGCCAAGCTACACAGGGTGGGCAAGAGACCCAGTACTTC. Translation gives CASSQATQGGQETQYF.

V and J are TRBV20-1 and TRBJ2-2; perhaps TRBD2 as D (5 bases). V was trimmed by 3 bases and J by 6 bases, leaving 14 bases between them. The germline gives CDR1 DFQATT, CDR2 SNEGSKA (reference sequence). The CDR3 is 14 amino acids. CDR3 nucleotides: TGCAGTGCTAGGGACTCCTCGACACCCGGGGAGCTGTTTTTT. Translating it yields CSARDSSTPGELFF.

This clonotype showed up just a few times. The chain employs TRBV2 and TRBJ2-2, with TRBD1 matching over 9 bases. The junction had 8 bases not matched to a gene; V was cut back by 5 bases and J by 4 bases. This CDR3 has 16 residues. The germline V gene encodes CDR1 SNHLY and CDR2 FYNNEI. DNA for the CDR3: TGTGCCAGCAGTAGCACAGGGGGCCTTGGCACCGGGGAGCTGTTTTTT. This sequence encodes CASSSTGGLGTGELFF.

This sequence joins TRBV20-1 and TRBJ2-1; tentatively, D is TRBD1 or TRBD2 (6 bases each). The CDR3 extends over 15 amino acids. CDR1 is DFQATT and CDR2 is SNEGSKA in the germline V gene (reference sequence). Between the trimmed V and J ends, which lost 1 base and 6 bases, there was a span of 16 bases. DNA for the CDR3: TGCAGTGCTAGAGGGGTAGGGGGGCTTGGCAATGAGCAGTTCTTC. It encodes CSARGVGGLGNEQFF.

The chain combines TRBV25-1 with TRBJ2-7, with 8 bases matching TRBD2. CDR3 length equals 16 residues. CDR1 and CDR2 from the germline V gene are MGHDK and SYGVNS. Trimming at V came to 1 base and at J to 3 bases, leaving 8 bases not matched to a gene. CDR3 sequence reads: CASSESGTRGLYEQYF. The CDR3 DNA follows: TGTGCCAGCAGTGAATCTGGGACTAGGGGACTCTACGAGCAGTACTTC.

The chain employs TRBV1 and TRBJ2-7; TRBD2, the table's D call, lacks a check against the DNA. TRBV1 is designated a pseudogene. The CDR3 sequence is 15 residues long. Here the CDR3 reads CTSRRWKAGVYEQYF. In DNA, the CDR3 is TGCACCAGCAGGAGATGGAAAGCGGGAGTTTACGAGCAGTACTTC.

This chain joins TRBV28 and TRBJ1-5; the match to TRBD1 covers 10 bases. The length of the CDR3 is 16 residues. J was trimmed by 7 bases and V by 3 bases; bases with no gene match: 9. Germline V gene sequence: CDR1 MDHEN, CDR2 SYDVKM. The CDR3 protein is CASSFRTGGDYQPQHF. As DNA, the CDR3 is TGTGCCAGCAGTTTCAGGACAGGGGGTGATTACCAGCCCCAGCATTTT. The complete variable domain, with remaining parts taken from reference TRBV28 and TRBJ1-5, reads DVKVTQSSRYLVKRTGEKVFLECVQDMDHENMFWYRQDPGLGLRLIYFSYDVKMKEKGDIPEGYSVSREKKERFSLILESASTNQTSMYLCASSFRTGGDYQPQHFGDGTRLSIL.

This clonotype was observed a handful of times. J is TRBJ1-5 and V is TRBV7-2; D is possibly TRBD1 (5 bases). V shed 1 base and J shed 5 bases, with 9 bases lying between them. The CDR3 has 14 residues. Germline values: CDR1 SGHTA, CDR2 FQGNSA. The CDR3 DNA reads TGTGCCAGCAGCTTAGGGGGGGTTGATCAGCCCCAGCATTTT. Protein sequence: CASSLGGVDQPQHF.

This clonotype was observed a handful of times. The CDR3 is CASSYSSGQIGNTIYF. In DNA, the CDR3 is TGTGCCAGCAGTTACTCGTCGGGACAGATCGGAAACACCATATATTTT. The chain combines TRBV6-5 with TRBJ1-3; 7 nucleotides line up with TRBD1. J lost 4 bases, V lost 0 bases, and 6 bases had no gene match. The CDR3 sequence is 16 residues long. Germline loops: CDR1 MNHEY, CDR2 SVGAGI.

The chain links TRBV5-1 to TRBJ2-7; D possibly matches TRBD1 or TRBD2 (5 bases each). V lost 1 base and J 4 bases, leaving 24 bases between the germline ends. CDR3 length: 18 amino acids. Germline V CDR1 and CDR2: SGHRS, YFSETQ. The CDR3 DNA is TGCGCCAGCAGCTTGTCACACGGGGCCGGCACGAGGCCTTACGAGCAGTACTTC. Translated: CASSLSHGAGTRPYEQYF. Supplemented by reference TRBV5-1 and TRBJ2-7, the full variable domain reads KAGVTQTPRYLIKTRGQQVTLSCSPISGHRSVSWYQQTPGQGLQFLFEYFSETQRNKGNFPGRFSGRQFSNSRSEMNVSTLELGDSALYLCASSLSHGAGTRPYEQYFGPGTRLTVT.

There are a few counts of this clonotype. V is TRBV28 and J is TRBJ2-7; 7 nucleotides agree with TRBD1. Per germline, CDR1 MDHEN and CDR2 SYDVKM. Losses at the gene ends were 7 bases for V and 1 base for J; bases not matched to a gene: 10. This CDR3 contains 15 residues. This CDR3 reads CASKFTGTASYEQYF. The CDR3 DNA is TGTGCCAGCAAGTTTACTGGGACAGCGTCCTACGAGCAGTACTTC.

V is TRBV28 and J is TRBJ1-1; 12 bases line up with TRBD1. CDR1 and CDR2 (germline): MDHEN, SYDVKM. The trim removed 3 bases at V and 5 bases at J, leaving 7 bases unmatched. CDR3 size: 16 residues. The CDR3 region is CASSFSGTGGRTEAFF. CDR3 in DNA: TGTGCCAGCAGTTTTTCCGGGACAGGGGGCCGTACTGAAGCTTTCTTT.

The chain carries TRBV2 and TRBJ1-2; D might be TRBD1 (6 bases). Trimming took 7 bases from V and 4 from J, leaving 13 bases between them. In germline, CDR1 is SNHLY, CDR2 FYNNEI. This CDR3 is built from 13 residues. The CDR3 protein is CASTGGLTYGYTF. The CDR3 DNA sequence: TGTGCCAGCACGGGGGGCCTTACCTATGGCTACACCTTC.

The table lists this clonotype with a count of one. The chain joins TRBV28 to TRBJ2-6; D possibly corresponds to TRBD2 (6 bases). Trimming took off 4 bases at V and 1 base at J, with 14 bases between the two ends. The CDR3 contains 17 residues. Per germline, CDR1 MDHEN and CDR2 SYDVKM. The CDR3 spells CASSSGDGLSGANVLTF. CDR3 DNA: TGTGCCAGCAGTTCGGGGGACGGCCTGTCTGGGGCCAACGTCCTGACTTTC.

This rearrangement joins TRBV28 to TRBJ2-3; D gene uncertain. CDR3 length: 16 residues. Germline CDR1 reads MDHEN; CDR2 reads SYDVKM. The ends were cut back, 6 bases at V and 4 bases at J, with 20 bases in the middle. CDR3 bases: TGTGCCAGCAGATCCCCAACCTCGATGGGCGCAGATACGCAGTATTTT. Protein: CASRSPTSMGADTQYF.

This clonotype was counted between two and nine times. The chain uses TRBV6-2 or TRBV6-3 and TRBJ1-5, with D unresolved. CDR1 MNHEY and CDR2 SVGEGT come from the germline V gene. The V and J ends lost 2 bases and 4 bases respectively, with 15 bases between them. The CDR3 consists of 16 residues. The CDR3 nucleotides are TGTGCCAGCAGTTACCGCAGACCCCTGGGAAATCAGCCCCAGCATTTT. Residues: CASSYRRPLGNQPQHF.